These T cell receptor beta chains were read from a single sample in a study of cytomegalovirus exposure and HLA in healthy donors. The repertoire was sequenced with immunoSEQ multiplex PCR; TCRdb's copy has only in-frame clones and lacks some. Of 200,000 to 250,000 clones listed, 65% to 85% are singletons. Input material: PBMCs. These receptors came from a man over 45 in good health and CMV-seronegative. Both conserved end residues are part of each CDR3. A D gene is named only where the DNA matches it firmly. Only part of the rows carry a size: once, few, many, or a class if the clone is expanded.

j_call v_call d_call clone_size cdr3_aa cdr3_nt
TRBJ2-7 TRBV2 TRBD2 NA CASNRGRGTSGRAGDYEQYF TGTGCCAGCAACCGAGGCAGGGGGACTAGCGGGAGGGCCGGGGACTACGAGCAGTACTTC
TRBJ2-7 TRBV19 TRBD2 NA CASSIRASGSYEQYF TGTGCCAGTAGTATAAGGGCTAGCGGGAGCTACGAGCAGTACTTC
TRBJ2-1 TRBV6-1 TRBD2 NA CASSGLAGGSNEQFF TGTGCCAGCAGTGGGCTAGCGGGCGGCTCTAATGAGCAGTTCTTC
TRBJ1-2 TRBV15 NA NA CATSRGPGFYGYTF TGTGCCACCAGCAGAGGACCGGGATTCTATGGCTACACCTTC
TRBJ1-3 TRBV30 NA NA CAWSPRGFSTGNTIYF TGTGCCTGGAGTCCACGAGGGTTTTCGACTGGAAACACCATATATTTT
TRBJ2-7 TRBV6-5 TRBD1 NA CASRPTGDSYEQYF TGTGCCAGCAGACCGACAGGGGATTCCTACGAGCAGTACTTC
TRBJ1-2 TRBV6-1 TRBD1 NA CASSEFQGAYGYTF TGTGCCAGCAGTGAATTTCAGGGGGCCTATGGCTACACCTTC
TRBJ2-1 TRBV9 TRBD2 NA CASSANSGSTYNEQFF TGTGCCAGCAGCGCCAATAGCGGGAGCACCTACAATGAGCAGTTCTTC
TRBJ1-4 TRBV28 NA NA CASRKALGGLYEKLFF TGTGCCAGCCGAAAAGCACTCGGGGGGCTCTACGAAAAACTGTTTTTT
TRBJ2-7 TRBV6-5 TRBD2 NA CASSRGLAGSYEQYF TGTGCCAGCAGTCGCGGGCTAGCGGGATCCTACGAGCAGTACTTC
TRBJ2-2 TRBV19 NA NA CASSPGSTSYTGELFF TGTGCCAGTAGTCCCGGCTCGACTAGTTACACCGGGGAGCTGTTTTTT
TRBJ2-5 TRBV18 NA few CASSSGIVRETQYF TGTGCCAGCTCGTCCGGGATCGTAAGAGAGACCCAGTACTTC
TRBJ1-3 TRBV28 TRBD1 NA CASSSGTAITIYF TGTGCCAGCAGTTCCGGGACAGCCATCACCATATATTTT
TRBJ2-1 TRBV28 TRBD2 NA CASSLVLAGGLYNEQFF TGTGCCAGCAGTTTAGTCCTAGCGGGAGGGCTCTACAATGAGCAGTTCTTC
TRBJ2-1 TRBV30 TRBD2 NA CAWSPGLVNEQFF TGTGCCTGGAGCCCGGGACTAGTCAATGAGCAGTTCTTC
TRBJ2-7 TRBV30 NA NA CAWGDFSAEQYF TGTGCCTGGGGGGACTTCAGTGCCGAGCAGTACTTC
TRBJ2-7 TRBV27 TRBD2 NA CASSSPTSGAYEQYF TGTGCCAGCAGTTCCCCTACTAGCGGGGCCTACGAGCAGTACTTC
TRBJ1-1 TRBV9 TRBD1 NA CASSARDRPNTEAFF TGTGCCAGCAGCGCGAGGGACAGGCCTAACACTGAAGCTTTCTTT
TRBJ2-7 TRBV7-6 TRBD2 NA CASSPPVAGAGYEQYF TGTGCCAGCAGCCCACCTGTAGCGGGAGCGGGGTACGAGCAGTACTTC
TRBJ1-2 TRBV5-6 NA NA CASSLTGTNGYTF TGTGCCAGCAGCCTTACCGGGACAAATGGCTACACCTTC
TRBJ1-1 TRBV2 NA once CASKPSTGIRDTEAFF TGTGCCAGCAAGCCCTCAACAGGGATCAGGGACACTGAAGCTTTCTTT
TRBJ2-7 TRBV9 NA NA CASSSREGGGDEQYF TGTGCCAGCAGCTCGAGGGAAGGGGGCGGGGACGAGCAGTACTTC
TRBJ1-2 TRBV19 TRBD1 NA CASSISDRGVYGYTF TGTGCCAGTAGTATTTCCGACAGGGGTGTATATGGCTACACCTTC
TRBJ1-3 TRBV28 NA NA CASGGTLRSGNTIYF TGTGCCAGCGGGGGGACTTTACGCTCTGGAAACACCATATATTTT
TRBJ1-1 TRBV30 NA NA CAWTGRWDTEAFF TGTGCCTGGACAGGGCGGTGGGACACTGAAGCTTTCTTT
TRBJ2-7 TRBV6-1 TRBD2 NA CASSEGGGGSTYEQYF TGTGCCAGCAGTGAAGGGGGAGGCGGGAGTACCTACGAGCAGTACTTC
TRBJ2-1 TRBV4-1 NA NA CASSQRTVNEQFF TGCGCCAGCAGCCAGCGGACTGTCAATGAGCAGTTCTTC
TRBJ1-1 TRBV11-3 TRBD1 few CASSWTGNTEAFF TGTGCCAGCAGCTGGACAGGGAACACTGAAGCTTTCTTT
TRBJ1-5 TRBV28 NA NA CASRIGGEGNQPQHF TGTGCCAGCAGGATCGGGGGGGAGGGCAATCAGCCCCAGCATTTT
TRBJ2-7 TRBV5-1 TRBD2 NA CASSFYPGTSGYEQYF TGCGCCAGCAGCTTCTACCCCGGGACTAGCGGATACGAGCAGTACTTC
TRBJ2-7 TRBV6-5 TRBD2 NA CASSSPHGRVYEQYF TGTGCCAGCAGTTCCCCTCACGGGAGGGTCTACGAGCAGTACTTC
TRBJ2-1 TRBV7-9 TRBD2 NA CSSSPPLDSGRDNEQFF TGTTCCAGCAGCCCACCCCTCGACAGCGGGAGGGACAATGAGCAGTTCTTC
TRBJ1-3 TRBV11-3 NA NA CASSLDLPGNTIYF TGTGCCAGCAGCTTAGATCTTCCCGGAAACACCATATATTTT